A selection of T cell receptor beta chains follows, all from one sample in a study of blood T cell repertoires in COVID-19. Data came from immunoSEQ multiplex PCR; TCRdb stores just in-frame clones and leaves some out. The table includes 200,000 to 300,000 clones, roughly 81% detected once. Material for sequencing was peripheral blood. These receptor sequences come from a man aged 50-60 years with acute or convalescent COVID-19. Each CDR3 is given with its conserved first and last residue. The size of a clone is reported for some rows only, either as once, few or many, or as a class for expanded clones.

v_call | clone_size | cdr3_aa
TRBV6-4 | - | CASSGSVGDSPLHF
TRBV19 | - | CATRQGWETAYEQYF
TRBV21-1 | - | CASSKGPPDRGEIENSGNTIYF
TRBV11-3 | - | CASSFQDTSTDTQYF
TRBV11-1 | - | CASSLTGGEGYGYTF
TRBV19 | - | CASSTIRQGAGELFF
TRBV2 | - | CASRRDRGEQYF
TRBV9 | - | CASSPWGGPENIQYF
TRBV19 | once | CASSIQGSSYEQYF
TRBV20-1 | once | CSASTLDIRYNEQFF
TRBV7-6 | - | CASSLAPTSLANQPQHF
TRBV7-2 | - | CASSQSGGSYNEQFF
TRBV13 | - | CASSSGRSSYEQYF
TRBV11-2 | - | CASSLDQEISYEQYF
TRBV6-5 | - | CASSHGTGGYNEQFF
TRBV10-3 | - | CAISFVDSSGYTF